Sequencing of this T cell receptor (beta chain) was carried out in a study of T-cell reconstitution after alpha-beta-depleted transplantation in children. Germline V gene data show CDR1 as SGHVS and CDR2 as FQNEAQ. The CDR3 covers 13 residues. With 5 bases removed from V and 8 bases from J, the gap between germline ends came to 10 bases. Using unique molecular identifiers, the investigators prepared the TCRbeta library. TCRdb itself ran the PCR reads through MiXCR, one entry per CDR3 protein. The data contain about 500,000 distinct CDR3 sequences, 32% of them singletons. The material was PBMCs from the stem cell graft donor, obtained from the stem cell graft. The sequence derives from a human donor who donated a stem cell graft to a child with aplastic anemia. The chain joins TRBV7-8 to TRBJ1-6; D gene uncertain. In DNA form, the CDR3 reads TGTGCCAGCAGCGTCGTGATCTATTCACCCCTCCACTTT. It translates to CASSVVIYSPLHF. Using reference TRBV7-8 and TRBJ1-6 for the parts outside the CDR3, the full variable domain is GAGVSQSPRYKVAKRGQDVALRCDPISGHVSLFWYQQALGQGPEFLTYFQNEAQLDKSGLPSDRFFAERPEGSVSTLKIQRTQQEDSAVYLCASSVVIYSPLHFGNGTRLTVT.